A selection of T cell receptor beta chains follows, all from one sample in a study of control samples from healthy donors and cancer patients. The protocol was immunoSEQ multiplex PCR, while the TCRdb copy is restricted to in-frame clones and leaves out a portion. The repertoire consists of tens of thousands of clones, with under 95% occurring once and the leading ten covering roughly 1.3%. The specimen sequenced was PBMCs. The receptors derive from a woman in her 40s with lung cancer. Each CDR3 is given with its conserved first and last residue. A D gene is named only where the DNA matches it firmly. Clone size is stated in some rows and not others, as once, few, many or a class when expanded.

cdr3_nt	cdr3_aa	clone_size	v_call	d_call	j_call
TGTGCCAGCGCAAGGACAGCCGATGGTTCGCAGTATTTT	CASARTADGSQYF	NA	TRBV7-8	NA	TRBJ2-3
TGTGCCAGCAGCCAGGGGGGGATAGAAGCTTTCTTT	CASSQGGIEAFF	NA	TRBV3-1/TRBV3-2	NA	TRBJ1-1
TGTGCCAGTACGGGGACGAGTGGGATTGAAGCTTTCTTT	CASTGTSGIEAFF	NA	TRBV19	NA	TRBJ1-1
TGCGCCAGCAGCTTGGCCCGGGACCCTCGCTACACCATATATTTT	CASSLARDPRYTIYF	NA	TRBV5-1	NA	TRBJ1-3
TGTGCCAGCAGCTCAGCTATCGGGGAGATATATGGCTACACCTTC	CASSSAIGEIYGYTF	NA	TRBV11-2	NA	TRBJ1-2
TGTGCCAGCAGCCAAACGGTGGGGGTGAACTATGGCTACACCTTC	CASSQTVGVNYGYTF	NA	TRBV3-1/TRBV3-2	NA	TRBJ1-2
TGCGCCAGCAGCCAAGACCCCCGACAGCCTTACTATGGCTACACCTTC	CASSQDPRQPYYGYTF	NA	TRBV4-1	NA	TRBJ1-2
TGTGCCAGCAGCTTGCTCACACCGGATACGCAGTATTTT	CASSLLTPDTQYF	NA	TRBV7-2	NA	TRBJ2-3
TGTGCCAGCAGCTTAGGGCCCGATACCGGGGAGCTGTTTTTT	CASSLGPDTGELFF	NA	TRBV7-3	NA	TRBJ2-2
TGTGCCACCGGGGGACAGGGGGACGCCGGGGAGCTGTTTTTT	CATGGQGDAGELFF	NA	TRBV24-1	TRBD1	TRBJ2-2
TGTGCCAGCAGCCCCCAGGGGAGCGGGGGGGCCCGCGAGCAGTACTTC	CASSPQGSGGAREQYF	NA	TRBV3-1/TRBV3-2	TRBD2	TRBJ2-7
TGTGCCAGCAGTCGAACCTCGGACGCTTGGGAGGAAAAACTGTTTTTT	CASSRTSDAWEEKLFF	once	TRBV2	NA	TRBJ1-4
TGTGCCAGCAGCGCCGCAGGGTTTAAGGCGCCCTACGAGCAGTACTTC	CASSAAGFKAPYEQYF	NA	TRBV25-1	NA	TRBJ2-7
TGCGCCAGCAGCCTACCAAACGGGACTAGCGGGGGGGCCTACAATGAGCAGTTCTTC	CASSLPNGTSGGAYNEQFF	NA	TRBV5-1	TRBD2	TRBJ2-1
TGCGCCAGCAGCCAGGGGGGGAATGGCTACACCTTC	CASSQGGNGYTF	NA	TRBV4-1	NA	TRBJ1-2
TGTGCCAGCAGCTTAAGGGGTGGGGGACTCGACTACGAGCAGTACTTC	CASSLRGGGLDYEQYF	NA	TRBV7-9	NA	TRBJ2-7
TGTGCCAGCAGTTCCCCCAGGGGTCCCCCCTATGGCTACACCTTC	CASSSPRGPPYGYTF	NA	TRBV28	NA	TRBJ1-2
TGTGCCAGCAGCCAACTAGCGGGCAACTACAATGAGCAGTTCTTC	CASSQLAGNYNEQFF	NA	TRBV6-6	TRBD2	TRBJ2-1
TGTGCCAGCAGTCCCCGGGGGTTCGACACTGAAGCTTTCTTT	CASSPRGFDTEAFF	NA	TRBV3-1/TRBV3-2	NA	TRBJ1-1
TGTGCCAGCAGCCAAGGGGGCCTCGAGCAGTACTTC	CASSQGGLEQYF	NA	TRBV3-1/TRBV3-2	NA	TRBJ2-7